This T cell receptor (beta chain) appears in the sequencing data of a study of naive and memory T cell subsets. General study points: A few larger clonotypes appeared in naive repertoires, especially CD8, possibly memory cells re-expressing CD45RA.

CDR3 size: 15 residues. The V gene's germline CDR1 is SQVTM and CDR2 ANQGSEA. Trimming took off 6 bases at V and 0 bases at J, with 15 bases between the two ends. After CD4 positive bead selection, the CD4-negative fraction gave CD8 T cells. Cells stained for CD3, CD4, CD8, CD45RA and CD27 were sorted into four subsets. Both TRBC1 and TRBC2 were covered by a beta constant-region primer of two equimolar oligonucleotides. The ligated cDNA underwent four PCR rounds using SP2 and nested alpha and beta constant-region primers. The cDNA 3' end received a ligated single-stranded oligonucleotide carrying the SP2 primer and a 12-nucleotide UMI. TCRdb analysed the UMI-ligation and nested PCR reads with MiXCR anew, one entry per CDR3 protein. The sample comprises 80,000 to 95,000 distinct CDR3 sequences, 9% of which are singletons, and about 1.2% rests with the top ten. Notes on this clonotype: The antigen is not known.

This TCR derives from a human donor in good health. V is TRBV29-1 and J is TRBJ2-1; a possible D gene is TRBD1 (6 bases). Specimen: naive CD8+ T cells from blood. DNA of the CDR3: TGCAGCGTGATTAATAGGGGGAGCTCCTACAATGAGCAGTTCTTC. This translates into CSVINRGSSYNEQFF.